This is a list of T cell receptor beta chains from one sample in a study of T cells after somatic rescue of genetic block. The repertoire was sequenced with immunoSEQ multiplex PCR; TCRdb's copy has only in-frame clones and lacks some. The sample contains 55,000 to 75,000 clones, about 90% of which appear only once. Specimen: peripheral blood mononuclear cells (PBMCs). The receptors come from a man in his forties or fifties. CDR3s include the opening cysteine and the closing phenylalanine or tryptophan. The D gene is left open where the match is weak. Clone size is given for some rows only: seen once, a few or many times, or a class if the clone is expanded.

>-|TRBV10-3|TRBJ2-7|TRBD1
CAISELGTGAYEQYF
TGTGCCATCAGTGAGTTAGGGACAGGGGCCTACGAGCAGTACTTC
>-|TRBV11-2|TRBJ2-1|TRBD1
CASSKNRGPVGNEQFF
TGTGCCAGCAGCAAAAACAGGGGGCCCGTGGGCAATGAGCAGTTCTTC
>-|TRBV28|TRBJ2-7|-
CASSPIGTAYSYEQYF
TGTGCCAGCAGTCCCATCGGGACTGCCTACTCCTACGAGCAGTACTTC
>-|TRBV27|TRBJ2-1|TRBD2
CASSRGGYNEQFF
TGTGCCAGCAGTCGGGGGGGATACAATGAGCAGTTCTTC
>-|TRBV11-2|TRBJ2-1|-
CASSRQQVHEQFF
TGTGCCAGCAGCCGACAACAGGTCCATGAGCAGTTCTTC
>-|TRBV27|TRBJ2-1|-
CASSLPEPYNEQFF
TGTGCCAGCAGTTTACCAGAGCCCTACAATGAGCAGTTCTTC
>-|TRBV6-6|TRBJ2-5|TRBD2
CASRTSGGETQYF
TGTGCCAGCAGGACTAGCGGAGGAGAGACCCAGTACTTC
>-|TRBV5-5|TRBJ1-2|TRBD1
CASSLRTGGNYGYTF
TGTGCCAGCAGCTTGAGGACAGGGGGCAACTATGGCTACACCTTC
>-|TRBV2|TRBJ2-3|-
CASSVDSNTQYF
TGTGCCAGCAGTGTCGACTCGAATACGCAGTATTTT
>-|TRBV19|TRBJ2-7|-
CASGRTGEQYF
TGTGCCAGTGGAAGGACGGGTGAGCAGTACTTC
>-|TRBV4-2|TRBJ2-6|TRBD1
CASSQATGAGANVLTF
TGTGCCAGCAGCCAAGCGACAGGGGCTGGGGCCAACGTCCTGACTTTC
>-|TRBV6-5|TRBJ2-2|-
CASSTRRELFF
TGTGCCAGCAGCACTAGAAGGGAGCTGTTTTTT
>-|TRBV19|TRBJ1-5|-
CASSNRSDQPQHF
TGTGCCAGTAGCAACAGGAGCGATCAGCCCCAGCATTTT
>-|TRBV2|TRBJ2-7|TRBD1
CASNEGQGSYEQYF
TGTGCCAGCAACGAGGGACAGGGATCCTACGAGCAGTACTTC
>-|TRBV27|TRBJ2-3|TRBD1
CASSIMTGARTDTQYF
TGTGCCAGCAGCATTATGACAGGGGCCCGCACAGATACGCAGTATTTT
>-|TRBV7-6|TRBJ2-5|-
CASSLGNYGSQETQYF
TGTGCCAGCAGCTTAGGCAACTACGGGAGTCAAGAGACCCAGTACTTC
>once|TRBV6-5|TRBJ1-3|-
CASSYQHGNTIYF
TGTGCCAGCAGTTATCAGCACGGAAACACCATATATTTT
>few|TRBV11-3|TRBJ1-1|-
CASSLDQENTEAFF
TGTGCCAGCAGCTTAGACCAAGAGAACACTGAAGCTTTCTTT
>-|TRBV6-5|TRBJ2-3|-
CASSYQKELRADTQYF
TGTGCCAGCAGTTACCAGAAGGAGCTTCGGGCAGATACGCAGTATTTT
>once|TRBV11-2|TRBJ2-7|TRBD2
CASSLGLAGPYEQYF
TGTGCCAGCAGCCTGGGACTAGCGGGGCCCTACGAGCAGTACTTC
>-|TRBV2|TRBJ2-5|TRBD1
CASSDARGYQETQYF
TGTGCCAGCAGTGATGCCAGGGGGTACCAAGAGACCCAGTACTTC
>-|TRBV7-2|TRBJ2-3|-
CASSSLGTPSPTDTQYF
TGTGCCAGCAGCTCGCTGGGGACACCATCTCCCACAGATACGCAGTATTTT
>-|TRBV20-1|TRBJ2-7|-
CSARVSLREYF
TGCAGTGCTAGAGTCTCTTTGCGGGAGTACTTC
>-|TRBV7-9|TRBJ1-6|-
CASSLRAPGDSPLHF
TGTGCCAGCAGCTTACGGGCCCCAGGCGATTCACCCCTCCACTTT
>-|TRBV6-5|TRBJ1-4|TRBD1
CASRQGKGKLFF
TGTGCCAGCCGACAGGGGAAAGGAAAACTGTTTTTT